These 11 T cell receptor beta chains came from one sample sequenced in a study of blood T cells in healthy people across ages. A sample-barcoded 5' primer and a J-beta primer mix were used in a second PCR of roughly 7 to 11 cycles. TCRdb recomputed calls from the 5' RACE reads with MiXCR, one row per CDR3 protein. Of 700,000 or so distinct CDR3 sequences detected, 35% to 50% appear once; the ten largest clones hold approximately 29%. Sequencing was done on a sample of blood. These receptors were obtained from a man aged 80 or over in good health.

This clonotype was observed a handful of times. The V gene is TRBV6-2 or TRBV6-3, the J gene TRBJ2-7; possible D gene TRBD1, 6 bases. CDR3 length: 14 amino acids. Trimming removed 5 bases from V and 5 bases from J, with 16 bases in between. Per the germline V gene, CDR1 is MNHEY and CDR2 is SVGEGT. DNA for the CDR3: TGTGCCAGCAGTCACCCGAACAGGGTTGACGAGCAGTACTTC. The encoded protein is CASSHPNRVDEQYF.

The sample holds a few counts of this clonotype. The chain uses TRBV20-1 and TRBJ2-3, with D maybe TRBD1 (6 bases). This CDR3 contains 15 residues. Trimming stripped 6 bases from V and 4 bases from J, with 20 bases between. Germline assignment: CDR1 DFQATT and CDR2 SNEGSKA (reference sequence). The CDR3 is CSASTDRPTSDTQYF. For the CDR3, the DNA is TGCAGTGCAAGCACGGACAGACCAACGTCAGATACGCAGTATTTT.

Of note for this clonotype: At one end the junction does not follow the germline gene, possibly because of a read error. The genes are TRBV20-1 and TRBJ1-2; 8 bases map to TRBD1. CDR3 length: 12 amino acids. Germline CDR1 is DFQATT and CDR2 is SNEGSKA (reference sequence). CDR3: CSTRDRGYGYTF. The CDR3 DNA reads TGCAGTACTAGAGACAGGGGCTATGGCTACACCTTC.

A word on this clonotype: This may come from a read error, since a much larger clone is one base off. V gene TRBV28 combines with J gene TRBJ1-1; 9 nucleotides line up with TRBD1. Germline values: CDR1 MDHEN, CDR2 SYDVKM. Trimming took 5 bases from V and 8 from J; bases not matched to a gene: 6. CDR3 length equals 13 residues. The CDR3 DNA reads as TGTGCCAGCAGTGTACCCGGGACAGGGGAAGCTTTCTTT. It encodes CASSVPGTGEAFF. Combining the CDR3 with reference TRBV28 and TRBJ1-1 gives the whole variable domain DVKVTQSSRYLVKRTGEKVFLECVQDMDHENMFWYRQDPGLGLRLIYFSYDVKMKEKGDIPEGYSVSREKKERFSLILESASTNQTSMYLCASSVPGTGEAFFGQGTRLTVV.

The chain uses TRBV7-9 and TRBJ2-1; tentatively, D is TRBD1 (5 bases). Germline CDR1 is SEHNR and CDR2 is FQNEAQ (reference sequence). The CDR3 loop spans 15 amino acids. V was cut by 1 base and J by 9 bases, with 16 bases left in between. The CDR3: CASSLGPQKGLEQFF. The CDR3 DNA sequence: TGTGCCAGCAGCTTAGGACCTCAAAAGGGGCTTGAGCAGTTCTTC.

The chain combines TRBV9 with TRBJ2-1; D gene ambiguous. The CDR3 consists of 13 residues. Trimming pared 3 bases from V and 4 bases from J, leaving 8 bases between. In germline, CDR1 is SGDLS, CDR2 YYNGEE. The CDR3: CASSGSGYNEQFF. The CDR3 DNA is TGTGCCAGCAGCGGATCAGGTTACAATGAGCAGTTCTTC.

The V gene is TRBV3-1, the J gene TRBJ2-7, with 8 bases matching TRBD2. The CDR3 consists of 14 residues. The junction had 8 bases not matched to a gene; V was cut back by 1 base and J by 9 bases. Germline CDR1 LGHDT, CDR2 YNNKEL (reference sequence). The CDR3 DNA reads TGTGCCAGCAGCCAAGTGGAGGGGCTAGCGGGGCAGTACTTC. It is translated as CASSQVEGLAGQYF.

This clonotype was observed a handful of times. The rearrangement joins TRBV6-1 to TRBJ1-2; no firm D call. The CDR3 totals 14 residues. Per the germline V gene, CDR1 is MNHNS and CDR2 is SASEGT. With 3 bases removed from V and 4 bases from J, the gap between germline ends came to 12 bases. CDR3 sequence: CASSELSQPYGYTF. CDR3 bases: TGTGCCAGCAGTGAGCTATCACAGCCCTATGGCTACACCTTC.

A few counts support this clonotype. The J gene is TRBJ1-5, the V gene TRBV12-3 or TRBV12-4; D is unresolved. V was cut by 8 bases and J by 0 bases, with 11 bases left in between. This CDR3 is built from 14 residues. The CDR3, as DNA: TGTGCCAGCGGCCTCGGGGTTAGCAATCAGCCCCAGCATTTT. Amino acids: CASGLGVSNQPQHF.

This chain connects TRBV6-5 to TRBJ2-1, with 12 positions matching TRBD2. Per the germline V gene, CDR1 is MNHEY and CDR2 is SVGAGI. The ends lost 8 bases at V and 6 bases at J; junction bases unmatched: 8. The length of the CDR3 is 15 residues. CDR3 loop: CASRRLAGVSNEQFF. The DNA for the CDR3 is TGTGCCAGCCGGCGACTAGCGGGGGTAAGCAATGAGCAGTTCTTC.

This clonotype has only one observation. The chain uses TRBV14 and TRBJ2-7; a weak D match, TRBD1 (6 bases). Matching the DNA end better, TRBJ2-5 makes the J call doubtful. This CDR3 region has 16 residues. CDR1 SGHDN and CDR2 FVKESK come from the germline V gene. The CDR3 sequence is CASSQMTGTRRETQYF. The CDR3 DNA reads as TGTGCCAGCAGCCAAATGACCGGGACACGACGAGAGACCCAGTACTTC.